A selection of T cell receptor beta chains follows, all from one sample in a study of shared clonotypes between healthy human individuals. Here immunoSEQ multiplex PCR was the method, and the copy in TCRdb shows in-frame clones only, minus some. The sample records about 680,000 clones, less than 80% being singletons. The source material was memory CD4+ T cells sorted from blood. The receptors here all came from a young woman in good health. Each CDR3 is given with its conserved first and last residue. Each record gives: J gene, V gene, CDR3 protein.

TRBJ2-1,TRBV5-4,CASSLMERNEQFF
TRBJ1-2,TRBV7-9,CASSPSPGGEVYGYTF
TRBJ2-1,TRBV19,CASGVGLAGYNEQFF
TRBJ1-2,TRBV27,CASSQLGYGYTF
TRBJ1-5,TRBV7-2,CASSLVGGGNQPQHF
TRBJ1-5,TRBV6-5,CASRDRNQPQHF
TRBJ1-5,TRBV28,CASSPLRQSYQPQHF
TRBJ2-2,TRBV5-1,CASTMGVDTGELFF
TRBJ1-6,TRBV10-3,CAISQGDSPLHF
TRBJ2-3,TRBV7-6,CASSSSGPGQGDRAQYF
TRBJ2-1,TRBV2,CASRPSFGFNEQFF
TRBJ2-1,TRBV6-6,CASSRTGSSYNEQFF
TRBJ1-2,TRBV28,CASRPEGQGAKGYTF
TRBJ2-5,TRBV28,CASSLGLAGVLGETQYF
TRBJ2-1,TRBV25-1,CASSAQREGPYDEQFF
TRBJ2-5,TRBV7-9,CALRPGTSAQETQYF
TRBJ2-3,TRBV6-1,CATSQGATDTQYF
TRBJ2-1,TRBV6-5,CATLTGNRYNEQFF
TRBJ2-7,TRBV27,CASRTSGRAGYEQYF
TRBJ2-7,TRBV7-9,CASSFQSVGDNYEQYF